This TCR beta chain emerged from a study of radiotherapy plus CTLA-4 blockade in lung cancer. Background on the study: More than 15% of patients responded objectively, and approximately 33% achieved disease control.

Here immunoSEQ multiplex PCR was the method, and the copy in TCRdb shows in-frame clones only, minus some. Of roughly 50,000 clones listed, nearly 90% are singletons. Points on this clone: The antigen remains unidentified.

The study, taken as a whole, reports: Tumor-derived TCR clones expanded in blood after radiotherapy plus ipilimumab. It was early blood T cell clone dynamics, with interferon-beta, that reportedly best predicted response.

From germline, CDR1 is MNHNY and CDR2 SVGAGI (reference sequence). The V gene lost 2 bases and the J gene lost 0 bases, with 8 bases spanning the gap. The CDR3 extends over 15 amino acids. Focal radiation plus CTLA-4 blockade with ipilimumab was given to patients with chemo-refractory metastatic non-small-cell lung cancer. The source is a human donor with non-small cell lung cancer whose response to radiotherapy plus ipilimumab could not be evaluated. V gene TRBV6-6 combines with J gene TRBJ1-3, with D unclear. The starting material was peripheral blood, obtained from a patient treated with radiotherapy plus ipilimumab. This chain's CDR3 is CASSYSGSSGNTIYF. The CDR3 DNA reads TGTGCCAGCAGTTACAGCGGGAGCTCTGGAAACACCATATATTTT.